This TCR beta chain is from a study of blood T cell repertoires in COVID-19. This table comes from immunoSEQ multiplex PCR, and its TCRdb copy is limited to in-frame clones, with some not included. The sample contains about 56,000 clones, 85% to 90% of which appear only once. A Seattle source enrolled patients during active infection and followed them longitudinally. This clone came up once. Germline CDR1 and CDR2: SGHDT and YYEEEE. Trimming cost V 4 bases and J 5 bases; bases outside gene matches: 8. This CDR3 has 16 amino acids. The source material was peripheral blood. This clonotype was obtained from a woman aged 55-70 years with COVID-19, enrolled during active disease. The rearrangement joins TRBV5-6 to TRBJ2-2; 10 positions match TRBD2. DNA for the CDR3: TGTGCCAGCAGCACCCGACTAGCGGGTCCGACCGGGGAGCTGTTTTTT. Its protein product is CASSTRLAGPTGELFF.